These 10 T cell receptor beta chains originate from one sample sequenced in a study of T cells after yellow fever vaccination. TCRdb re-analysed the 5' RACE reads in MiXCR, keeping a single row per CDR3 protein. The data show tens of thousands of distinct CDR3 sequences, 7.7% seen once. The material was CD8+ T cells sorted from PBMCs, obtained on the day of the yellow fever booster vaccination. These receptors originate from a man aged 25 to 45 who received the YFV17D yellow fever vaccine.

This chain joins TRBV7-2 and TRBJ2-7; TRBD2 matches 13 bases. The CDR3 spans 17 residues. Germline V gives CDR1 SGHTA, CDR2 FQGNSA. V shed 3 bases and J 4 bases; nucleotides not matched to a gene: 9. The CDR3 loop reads CASSFGLAGDGEYEQYF. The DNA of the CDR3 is TGTGCCAGCAGCTTTGGACTAGCGGGAGATGGGGAGTACGAGCAGTACTTC.

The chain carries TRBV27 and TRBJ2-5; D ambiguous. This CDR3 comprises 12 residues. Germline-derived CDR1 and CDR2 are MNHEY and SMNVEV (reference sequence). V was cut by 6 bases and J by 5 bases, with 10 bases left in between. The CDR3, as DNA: TGTGCCAGCAGAGGGCTCAGGGAGACCCAGTACTTC. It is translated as CASRGLRETQYF.

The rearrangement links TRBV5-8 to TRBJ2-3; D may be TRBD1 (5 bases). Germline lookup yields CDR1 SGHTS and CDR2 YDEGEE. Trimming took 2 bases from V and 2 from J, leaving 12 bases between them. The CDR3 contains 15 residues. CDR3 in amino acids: CASSFAGFNTDTQYF. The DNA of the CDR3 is TGTGCCAGCAGCTTCGCAGGGTTCAACACAGATACGCAGTATTTT.

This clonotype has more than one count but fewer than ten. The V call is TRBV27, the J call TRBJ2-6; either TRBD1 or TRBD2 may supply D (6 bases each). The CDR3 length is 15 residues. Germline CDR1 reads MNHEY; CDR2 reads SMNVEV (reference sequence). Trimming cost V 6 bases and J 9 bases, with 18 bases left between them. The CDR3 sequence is CASSWVGGRLNVLTF. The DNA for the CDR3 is TGTGCCAGCAGCTGGGTTGGGGGGCGCCTCAACGTCCTGACTTTC.

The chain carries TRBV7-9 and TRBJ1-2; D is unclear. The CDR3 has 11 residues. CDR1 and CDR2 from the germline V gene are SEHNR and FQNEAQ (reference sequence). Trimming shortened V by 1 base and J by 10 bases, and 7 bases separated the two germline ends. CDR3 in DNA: TGTGCCAGCAGCTTAGTGGAGGACTACACCTTC. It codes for CASSLVEDYTF.

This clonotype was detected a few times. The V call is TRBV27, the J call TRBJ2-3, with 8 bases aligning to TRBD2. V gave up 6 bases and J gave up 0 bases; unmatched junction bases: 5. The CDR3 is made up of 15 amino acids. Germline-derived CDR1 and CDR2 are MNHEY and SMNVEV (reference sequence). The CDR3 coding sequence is TGTGCCAGCAGCCTGGGACTAGTCAGCACAGATACGCAGTATTTT. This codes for CASSLGLVSTDTQYF.

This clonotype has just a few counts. The CDR3 loop reads CSARDYGRGTDTQYF. The DNA of the CDR3 is TGCAGTGCTAGAGATTATGGGAGGGGCACAGATACGCAGTATTTT. This sequence joins TRBV20-1 and TRBJ2-3; 7 positions match TRBD2. The junction had 4 bases not matched to a gene; V was cut back by 0 bases and J by 1 base. The CDR3 spans 15 residues. CDR1 and CDR2 from the germline V gene are DFQATT and SNEGSKA (reference sequence).

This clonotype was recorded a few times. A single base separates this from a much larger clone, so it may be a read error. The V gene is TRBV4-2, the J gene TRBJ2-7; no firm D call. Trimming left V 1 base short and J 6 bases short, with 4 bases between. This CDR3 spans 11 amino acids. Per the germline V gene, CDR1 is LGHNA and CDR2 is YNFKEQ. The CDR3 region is CASSQGFEQYF. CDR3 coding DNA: TGTGCCAGCAGCCAAGGTTTCGAGCAGTACTTC.

CDR3 residues: CSAGTYEQYF. The CDR3 DNA reads as TGCAGTGCTGGGACGTACGAGCAGTACTTC. This chain joins TRBV20-1 and TRBJ2-7; either TRBD1 or TRBD2 may supply D (5 bases each). Germline loops: CDR1 DFQATT, CDR2 SNEGSKA (reference sequence). V was cut by 5 bases and J by 4 bases, with 6 bases left in between. The CDR3 consists of 10 residues.

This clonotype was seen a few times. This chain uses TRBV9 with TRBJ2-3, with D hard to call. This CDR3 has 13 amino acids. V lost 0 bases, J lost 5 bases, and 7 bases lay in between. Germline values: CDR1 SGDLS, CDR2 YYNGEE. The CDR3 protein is CASSVEVLDTQYF. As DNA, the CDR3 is TGTGCCAGCAGCGTAGAAGTGTTAGATACGCAGTATTTT.